This entry features one TCR beta chain sequence. It lacks a known antigen. The sample holds no much larger clone one base away, and base qualities are not on file. These data originate in a study of T cells generated in artificial thymic organoids (dated by TCRdb to 2017 to 2019). In the study overall: The TCR alpha and beta CDR3 repertoires of CD8 single positive T cells derived from in vitro artificial thymic organoids were compared with those of thymic and peripheral blood naive CD8 T cells. Displayed repertoire sequencing data were described as representative of three independent experiments. Overall study results and their limits: CD8 single positive T cells derived from organoids showed physiological TCR clonotype diversity comparable to the diversity seen in thymic and blood naive CD8 T cells.

Non-mobilized peripheral blood was collected from healthy adult donors. Primary CD8+ T cells were enriched by magnetic beads using the Miltenyi CD8+ T cell Isolation Kit. Prior to RNA extraction, naive CD8 T cells from blood were isolated by FACS sorting as CD3+TCRalphabeta+CD8+CD45RO-CCR7+ cells. For each sample, the RNeasy Micro kit was used to purify total RNA from around 40,000 to 200,000 sorted cells, and RNA quality was checked on an Agilent RNA 6000 Nano chip. TCRalpha and TCRbeta libraries were amplified separately by semi-nested PCR with Advantage 2 and reverse primers in the TRAC or TRBC constant regions. First-strand cDNA synthesis used between roughly 3.5 and 550 ng of total RNA. TCR cDNA libraries were generated by 5'-RACE using the SMARTer PCR cDNA Synthesis kit, with a poly-dT primer employed for first-strand synthesis. Sample-specific 5-nucleotide barcodes were carried by the semi-nested constant-region reverse primers, and the resulting products were cleaned using the Zymo DNA Clean and Concentrator-5 kit. Pools of up to ten barcoded samples were ligated to Illumina adaptors and sequenced on an Illumina MiSeq as 2 x 150 bp paired-end reads. The authors' analysis ran thus. After demultiplexing, reads were aligned with BLAT to a custom library containing all human TRAV, TRAJ, TRBV, TRBD and TRBJ combinations from IMGT. The best BLAT hits were picked using pslCDnaFilter (-maxAligns=1, -ignoreIntrons), and custom Perl scripts were used to calculate clonotype frequencies. TCRdb reworked the public reads: Q25 trimming with fastp, MiXCR clone assembly, productive beta chains retained. Identical CDR3 protein sequences are pooled into one entry, listed with their most common genes and DNA. V and J calls and clone size were set by TCRdb, not the authors. Across this sample there are some 3,300 distinct CDR3 sequences, with around 34% seen only once. 2% to 3% of the sample belongs to the ten largest clones.

The germline V gene (reference sequence) provides CDR1 SEHNR and CDR2 FQNEAQ. Trimming removed 7 bases from V and 4 bases from J; the gene matches leave 12 bases unexplained. From the cysteine through the phenylalanine, the CDR3 covers 15 amino acids. The DNA shown is the 45-base CDR3, in frame from base 1. This TCR was recovered from a human donor who gave cord blood stem cells for thymic organoid culture, a cardiac surgery patient who gave postnatal thymus, or a blood donor (not recorded which). The sample taken for sequencing was naive CD8+ T cells from blood. The sample's cell subset or site label is to be understood as: CD3+TCRalphabeta+CD8SP T cells; for blood, CD45RO-CCR7+ naive CD8+ T cells. The chain couples TRBV7-9 to TRBJ2-7; 8 bases in between match TRBD2. CDR3 sequence: CASKASGSPIYEQYF. The base sequence is TGTGCCAGCAAAGCCAGCGGGAGCCCTATTTACGAGCAGTACTTC.